Listed below are T cell receptor beta chains from one sample, sequenced in a study of T cells in Graves' hyperthyroidism and ophthalmopathy. TCRdb analysed the multiplex PCR reads with MiXCR anew, one entry per CDR3 protein. The sample lists some 620,000 distinct CDR3 sequences; around 15% were seen once. Sequencing was performed on blood. Every receptor here comes from a woman aged 30 to 39 with Graves' hyperthyroidism. Both conserved end residues are part of each CDR3. A D gene is named only where the DNA matches it firmly. Clone size is shown for a subset of rows, as once, few, many or a class of expanded clone.

j_call: TRBJ2-7; d_call: .; v_call: TRBV18; clone_size: few; cdr3_nt: TGTGCCAGCTCACACCGGCCCTACGAGCAGTACTTC; cdr3_aa: CASSHRPYEQYF
j_call: TRBJ1-5; d_call: TRBD1; v_call: TRBV12-3/TRBV12-4; clone_size: few; cdr3_nt: TGTGCCAGCAGTCGGGGACAGGGTGATCAGCCCCAGCATTTT; cdr3_aa: CASSRGQGDQPQHF
j_call: TRBJ2-2; d_call: .; v_call: TRBV5-1; clone_size: many; cdr3_nt: TGCGCCAGCACGATCAGGGGGGACACCGGGGAGCTGTTTTTT; cdr3_aa: CASTIRGDTGELFF
j_call: TRBJ2-5; d_call: .; v_call: TRBV28; clone_size: .; cdr3_nt: TGTGCCAGCAGTTTAGCGTTGGTACCGGCCATGGAGACCCAGTACTTC; cdr3_aa: CASSLALVPAMETQYF
j_call: TRBJ2-1; d_call: TRBD2; v_call: TRBV6-1; clone_size: many; cdr3_nt: TGTGCCAGCAGTGATTTGGGAGGGCCCCCCTACAATGAGCAGTTCTTC; cdr3_aa: CASSDLGGPPYNEQFF
j_call: TRBJ2-2; d_call: TRBD2; v_call: TRBV29-1; clone_size: .; cdr3_nt: TGCAGCGTTGAACCAAGCGGGAGCACCGGGGAGCTGTTTTTT; cdr3_aa: CSVEPSGSTGELFF
j_call: TRBJ2-1; d_call: TRBD2; v_call: TRBV5-8; clone_size: .; cdr3_nt: TGTGCCAGCAGCACGGGACTAGCGGGAGGGCCTTGGGGGGATGAGCAGTTCTTC; cdr3_aa: CASSTGLAGGPWGDEQFF
j_call: TRBJ2-1; d_call: TRBD2; v_call: TRBV6-2/TRBV6-3; clone_size: .; cdr3_nt: TGTGCCAGCAGTTACTACGTGACATCTAGCGGGAGTGGTATCTATGAGCAGTTCTTC; cdr3_aa: CASSYYVTSSGSGIYEQFF
j_call: TRBJ2-7; d_call: .; v_call: TRBV19; clone_size: .; cdr3_nt: TGTGCCAGTAGTATAGTGGGCACAGGGTCTGTCGCCTACGAGCAGTACTTC; cdr3_aa: CASSIVGTGSVAYEQYF
j_call: TRBJ2-1; d_call: .; v_call: TRBV12-3/TRBV12-4; clone_size: .; cdr3_nt: .; cdr3_aa: CASSFAAGSPRRFF